This T cell receptor (beta chain) was found in a study of T cells in localized non-small cell lung cancer (dated by TCRdb to between 2020 and 2021). A note on the overall study: T cell repertoires of more than 200 early-stage NSCLC patients were analyzed, with tumors being compared against uninvolved tumor-adjacent lungs. The cohort consisted of 200 to 250 treatment-naive NSCLC patients whose localized lung tumors had been resected. NSCLC patients had a mean age of roughly 69 years, and around 130 were male and more than 90 female. Broad study findings and their caveats: Because multi-region tumor sequencing was not performed, intratumor heterogeneity could not be ruled out. Uninvolved tumor-adjacent lung showed the highest T cell clonality, higher than tumor, which suggests more focused antigenic responses in the adjacent lung. A median of approximately 55 of the top 100 tumor clones were detected in paired uninvolved adjacent lung, and 25 to 35 of these tumor clones were also found among the top 100 clones of the paired uninvolved adjacent lung. Because of the exploratory design, TCR variables were selected using unadjusted p-values without false-discovery rate correction. Higher T cell density in blood was associated with longer overall survival, whereas higher clonality in adjacent lung was associated with shorter survival.

TCR beta CDR3 regions were sequenced from DNA using the immunoSEQ Assay. For the original study's pipeline: To compute T cell density, TCR beta template counts were normalized to usable DNA, which was estimated by amplifying housekeeping genes. The preseqR package was used to estimate richness by extrapolating to 400,000 templates for PBMC samples and to 120,000 templates for tissue samples. Clonality was defined by subtracting Pielou's evenness from one. Differential abundance testing on productive amino-acid clonotypes, with a minimum total count of 5 and an alpha of 0.1, was used to identify tissue-enriched TCRs. Repertoire overlap between compartments was quantified with the Jaccard Index and Morisita Overlap Index. GLIPH clustered TCR beta CDR3s with public tetramer-defined viral CDR3s; viral motifs required at least three viral sequences plus V-gene enrichment. TCRdb holds this immuneACCESS table with in-frame rearrangements only. Some clones are missing; in checked studies, unresolved V genes explain under half, and the rest has no known cause. The V and J calls and the clone size are those of that table, but D and trimming were determined from the DNA. The sample table contains tens of thousands of clones; only one count was recorded for 79% of them. The top ten hold less than 45% of the sample.

Points on this clone: Its binding antigen is unknown. Nothing much larger sits one base from this clone, and base qualities are not available.

In the germline V gene (reference sequence), CDR1 corresponds to LNHDA and CDR2 to SQIVND. The CDR3 holds 17 amino acids from the cysteine to the phenylalanine. Only the CDR3 region is kept as DNA, spanning 51 bases read in frame from base 1. V and J are trimmed by 5 bases and 4 bases, and the gene matches miss 8 bases of the junction. At diagnosis, tumor, uninvolved tumor-adjacent lung and peripheral blood were collected and then preserved as a mix of FFPE and fresh-frozen material. For TCR repertoire profiling, blood samples were analyzed as peripheral blood mononuclear cells. The TCR was taken from a woman aged 40 to 75 with stage II squamous cell lung carcinoma. The rearrangement combines TRBV19 with TRBJ2-1; 13 junctional bases match TRBD2. The material sequenced was PBMCs, taken before any cancer treatment. CDR3 protein: CASSPRLAGGLYNEQFF. The sequence in DNA is TGTGCCAGTAGTCCCCGACTAGCGGGGGGACTTTACAATGAGCAGTTCTTC.